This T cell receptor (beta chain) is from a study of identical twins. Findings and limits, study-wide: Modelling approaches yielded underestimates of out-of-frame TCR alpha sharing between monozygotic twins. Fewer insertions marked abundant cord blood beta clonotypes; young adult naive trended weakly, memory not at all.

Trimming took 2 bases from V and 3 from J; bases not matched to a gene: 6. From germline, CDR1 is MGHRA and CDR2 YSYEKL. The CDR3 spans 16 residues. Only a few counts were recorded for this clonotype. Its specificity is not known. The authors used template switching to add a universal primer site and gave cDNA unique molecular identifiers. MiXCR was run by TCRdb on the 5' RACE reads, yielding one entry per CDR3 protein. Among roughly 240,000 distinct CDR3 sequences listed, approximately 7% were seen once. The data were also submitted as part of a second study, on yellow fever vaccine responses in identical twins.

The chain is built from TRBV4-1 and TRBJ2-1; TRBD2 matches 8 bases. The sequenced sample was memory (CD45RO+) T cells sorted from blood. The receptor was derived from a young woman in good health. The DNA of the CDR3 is TGCGCCAGCAGCCAACGAGGGGGGACTAGCTACAATGAGCAGTTCTTC. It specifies CASSQRGGTSYNEQFF.